This T cell receptor (beta chain) stems from a study of blood T cell repertoires in COVID-19. Study in general: Acute-phase and convalescent COVID-19 samples originated in the United States, Italy and Spain. T cells, B-cell-depleted T cells, or PBMCs provided the cDNA or gDNA that served as material.

Source study methods: Amplifying reference gene primers gave estimates of nucleated cell counts. Assay used: immunoSEQ multiplex PCR; TCRdb lists only in-frame clones, some missing. The DNA was the basis for D and trimming; V, J and clone size are from that table. The profile shows 90,000 to 150,000 clones, over 65% of them singletons. The CDR3 consists of 15 residues. Germline V gives CDR1 SNHLY, CDR2 FYNNEI. V was pared by 5 bases and J by 4 bases, with 10 bases of the junction left unmatched. The sequence derives from a man between 60 and 75 years old with acute or convalescent COVID-19. What was sequenced was peripheral blood. The V call is TRBV2, the J call TRBJ2-5; 7 nucleotides line up with TRBD1. CDR3 region: CASSSDRVISETQYF. DNA for the CDR3: TGTGCCAGCAGTTCCGACAGGGTCATCTCAGAGACCCAGTACTTC.